The rows below give T cell receptor beta chains drawn from one sample of a study of blood T cell repertoires in COVID-19. TCRdb's table, derived via immunoSEQ multiplex PCR, lists solely in-frame clones and lacks some. The top ten hold roughly 3.2% of the sample, which has fewer than 250,000 clones, around 84% seen once. Sequenced: PBMCs or T cells enriched from blood (not recorded which). These TCRs come from a woman aged 25 to 39 who had been exposed to COVID-19. The CDR3 runs from the conserved cysteine through the conserved F or W. A D gene is named only where the DNA matches it firmly. Size values are once, few and many counts, or a class for expanded clones, and some rows have none.

CDR3aa,CDR3nt,j_gene,d_gene,v_gene,abundance
CASRARDTNTEAFF,TGTGCAAGTCGCGCCCGGGACACCAACACTGAAGCTTTCTTT,TRBJ1-1,.,TRBV12-2,.
CASSYFPFAGDYLTDTQYF,TGTGCCAGCAGTTACTTCCCTTTTGCGGGGGACTACCTGACAGATACGCAGTATTTT,TRBJ2-3,TRBD2,TRBV6-2/TRBV6-3,.
CASSLGLEAFF,TGCGCCAGCAGCTTGGGGCTTGAAGCTTTCTTT,TRBJ1-1,.,TRBV5-1,.
CASSFRGNNSPLHF,TGTGCCAGCAGCTTCAGGGGCAATAATTCACCCCTCCACTTT,TRBJ1-6,.,TRBV11-2,.
CASSLSPRVAGFAGELFF,TGCGCCAGCAGCTTGTCCCCAAGAGTAGCGGGGTTCGCCGGGGAGCTGTTTTTT,TRBJ2-2,TRBD2,TRBV5-1,.
CASSYSNVPSEAFF,TGTGCCAGCAGTTACTCGAATGTCCCGAGTGAAGCTTTCTTT,TRBJ1-1,.,TRBV6-5,once
CASSLGDRSGYTF,TGCGCCAGCAGCTTGGGGGACAGGTCTGGCTACACCTTC,TRBJ1-2,TRBD1,TRBV5-1,.
CASSPEPGDYGYTF,TGTGCCAGCTCACCGGAGCCTGGAGACTATGGCTACACCTTC,TRBJ1-2,.,TRBV18,once
CASSDTGQALGGYTF,TGTGCCAGCAGTGACACGGGACAGGCCCTTGGAGGCTACACCTTC,TRBJ1-2,TRBD1,TRBV6-4,large
CASSLYGSTYNSPLHF,TGTGCCAGCAGCTTGTACGGTTCTACCTATAATTCACCCCTCCACTTT,TRBJ1-6,.,TRBV5-6,.
CASSLVTGPSSYNSPLHF,TGTGCCAGCAGCTTAGTGACAGGCCCAAGCTCCTATAATTCACCCCTCCACTTT,TRBJ1-6,.,TRBV11-2,.
CASSLDPRGRDGYTF,TGTGCCAGCAGCCTAGACCCGAGGGGGCGGGATGGCTACACCTTC,TRBJ1-2,TRBD1,TRBV5-6,.
CASSPSRGTDDGYTF,TGTGCCAGCAGCCCCTCCAGAGGGACAGATGATGGCTACACCTTC,TRBJ1-2,TRBD1,TRBV9,.
CSARAGGYGYTF,TGCAGCGCCAGGGCGGGGGGCTATGGCTACACCTTC,TRBJ1-2,.,TRBV29-1,.
CASSIGLGGREAFF,TGTGCCAGTAGTATAGGCCTAGGGGGCCGGGAAGCTTTCTTT,TRBJ1-1,TRBD1,TRBV19,few
CASSKGYGEREKLFF,TGTGCCAGCAGCAAAGGATACGGGGAGCGTGAAAAACTGTTTTTT,TRBJ1-4,.,TRBV21-1,.
CASSRRVRETQYF,TGCGCCAGCAGCCGGCGGGTCCGGGAGACCCAGTACTTC,TRBJ2-5,.,TRBV4-3,few
CASSESSSGPINYGYTF,TGTGCCAGCAGTGAATCTTCGTCAGGGCCCATTAACTATGGCTACACCTTC,TRBJ1-2,.,TRBV25-1,.
CASSFGQGNTEAFF,TGTGCCAGCAGCTTCGGACAGGGGAACACTGAAGCTTTCTTT,TRBJ1-1,TRBD1,TRBV7-2,.
CASNKAGMAYEQYF,TGTGCCAGCAACAAAGCGGGGATGGCCTACGAGCAGTACTTC,TRBJ2-7,TRBD2,TRBV27,.
CASSQRPSTGGTTEAFF,TGTGCCAGTAGTCAACGGCCCTCGACAGGGGGGACCACTGAAGCTTTCTTT,TRBJ1-1,TRBD1,TRBV19,.
CASSLMRDRASGNTIYF,TGTGCCAGCAGCCTGATGAGGGACAGGGCCTCTGGAAACACCATATATTTT,TRBJ1-3,TRBD1,TRBV7-9,.
CASSINLAGGGFNEQFF,TGTGCCAGTAGTATCAACCTAGCGGGGGGTGGTTTTAATGAGCAGTTCTTC,TRBJ2-1,TRBD2,TRBV19,.
CASSSPEPTDTQYF,TGTGCCAGCAGCTCTCCGGAGCCCACAGATACGCAGTATTTT,TRBJ2-3,.,TRBV5-4,.
CASSEAVSESPLHF,TGTGCCAGCAGTGAAGCGGTTTCCGAGTCACCCCTCCACTTT,TRBJ1-6,.,TRBV6-1,.
CASGGGGHEQYF,TGTGCCAGCGGCGGGGGCGGCCACGAGCAGTACTTC,TRBJ2-7,.,TRBV9,.
CASSQDRFSYEQYF,TGTGCCAGCAGCCAAGACAGATTCTCCTACGAGCAGTACTTC,TRBJ2-7,.,TRBV5-4,.
CASRIGRVGEQYF,TGTGCCAGCAGGATTGGCCGGGTCGGCGAGCAGTACTTC,TRBJ2-7,.,TRBV25-1,.
CASSFLQVPNSPLHF,TGTGCCAGCAGCTTTCTACAGGTTCCCAATTCACCCCTCCACTTT,TRBJ1-6,.,TRBV7-2,once